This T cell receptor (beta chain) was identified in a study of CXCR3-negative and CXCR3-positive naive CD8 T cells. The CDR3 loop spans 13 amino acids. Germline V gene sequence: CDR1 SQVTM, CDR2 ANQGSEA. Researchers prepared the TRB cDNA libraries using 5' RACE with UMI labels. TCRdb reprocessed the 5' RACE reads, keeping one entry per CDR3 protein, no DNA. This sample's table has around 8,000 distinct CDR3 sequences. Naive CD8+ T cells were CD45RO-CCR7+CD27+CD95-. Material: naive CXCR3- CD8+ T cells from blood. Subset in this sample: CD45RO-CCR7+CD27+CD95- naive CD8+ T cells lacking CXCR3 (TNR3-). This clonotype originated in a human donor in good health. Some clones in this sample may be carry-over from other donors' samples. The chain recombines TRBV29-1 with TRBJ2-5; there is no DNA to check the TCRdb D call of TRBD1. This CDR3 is CSVELGPQETQYF.